This entry lists 13 T cell receptor beta chains sequenced from one sample in a study of Tregs in tolerant kidney transplant recipients. Sequencing used immunoSEQ multiplex PCR; TCRdb keeps in-frame clones, though not all of them. The sample yields 100,000 to 150,000 clones, 92% seen once. Sequencing input: CD4+ T cells from blood. These receptors came from a human donor in good health.

The chain combines TRBV18 with TRBJ2-1; 9 bases line up with TRBD2. V shed 0 bases and J 8 bases; nucleotides not matched to a gene: 8. Germline CDR1 reads KGHSH; CDR2 reads LQKENI. The CDR3 is 16 amino acids. CDR3 sequence reads: CASSPPGGRATDEQFF. CDR3 in DNA: TGTGCCAGCTCACCACCGGGCGGGAGGGCCACTGATGAGCAGTTCTTC.

This clone appeared a single time. The chain has TRBV2 and TRBJ2-5, with 8 bases that match TRBD2. Germline V lookup: CDR1 SNHLY, CDR2 FYNNEI. CDR3 length equals 14 residues. Germline trimming cut 6 bases from V and 5 bases from J; bases unmatched to any gene: 8. CDR3 in amino acids: CASRGGLARETQYF. The CDR3, as DNA: TGTGCCAGCAGGGGAGGACTAGCTAGGGAGACCCAGTACTTC.

The genes are TRBV19 and TRBJ2-1, with 11 bases aligning to TRBD2. Germline lookup yields CDR1 LNHDA and CDR2 SQIVND (reference sequence). The V segment lost 5 bases and the J segment 4 bases; nucleotides outside the gene matches: 10. The CDR3 extends over 17 amino acids. CDR3 sequence: CASSASVTSGEYNEQFF. The CDR3 DNA reads TGTGCCAGTAGTGCATCCGTGACTAGCGGGGAATACAATGAGCAGTTCTTC.

DNA of the CDR3: TGTGCCAGTAGTATTGACAACAGTCCGGGAGATCAGCCCCAGCATTTT. This encodes CASSIDNSPGDQPQHF. The chain carries TRBV19 and TRBJ1-5, with unresolved D. This CDR3 spans 16 amino acids. Germline CDR1 LNHDA, CDR2 SQIVND (reference sequence). Trimming took 3 bases from V and 5 from J, leaving 17 bases between them.

The rearrangement joins TRBV5-1 to TRBJ2-3; either TRBD1 or TRBD2 may supply D (5 bases each). Germline CDR1 and CDR2: SGHRS and YFSETQ. The CDR3 covers 15 residues. Trimming pared 3 bases from V and 2 bases from J, leaving 13 bases between. CDR3 region: CASSWGIPYTDTQYF. The CDR3 bases are TGCGCCAGCAGCTGGGGGATCCCCTACACAGATACGCAGTATTTT.

This clone was detected a few times. The rearrangement uses TRBV5-1 and TRBJ2-1; D remains unclear. V lost 1 base to trimming and J lost 4 bases, with 9 bases between them. The CDR3 runs 14 residues. Germline lookup yields CDR1 SGHRS and CDR2 YFSETQ. CDR3 protein: CASSLWGGYNEQFF. For the CDR3, the DNA is TGCGCCAGCAGCTTGTGGGGTGGTTACAATGAGCAGTTCTTC. The whole variable domain, remainder taken from reference TRBV5-1 and TRBJ2-1, is KAGVTQTPRYLIKTRGQQVTLSCSPISGHRSVSWYQQTPGQGLQFLFEYFSETQRNKGNFPGRFSGRQFSNSRSEMNVSTLELGDSALYLCASSLWGGYNEQFFGPGTRLTVL.

A single count supports this clone. V gene TRBV6-5 combines with J gene TRBJ2-2, with D perhaps assigned TRBD1 or TRBD2 (6 bases each). Germline loops: CDR1 MNHEY, CDR2 SVGAGI. Trimming stripped 8 bases from V and 5 bases from J, with 18 bases between. The CDR3 is 15 amino acids. CDR3 nucleotides: TGTGCCAGCCGCAGGGGATCTGGAGGGACCGGGGAGCTGTTTTTT. It yields the protein CASRRGSGGTGELFF.

The rearrangement joins TRBV7-9 to TRBJ2-5; no definite D call. V lost 3 bases to trimming and J lost 0 bases, with 23 bases between them. CDR3 size: 19 residues. Germline V CDR1 and CDR2: SEHNR, FQNEAQ (reference sequence). The CDR3 protein is CASSFLILRDTPYQETQYF. The CDR3 DNA follows: TGTGCCAGCAGCTTTTTGATTTTAAGAGACACACCTTACCAAGAGACCCAGTACTTC.

The V call is TRBV29-1, the J call TRBJ2-7; D is ambiguous. The CDR3 has 12 amino acids. The V end lost 4 bases, the J end lost 4 bases, and 11 bases lay between the germline ends. The germline V gene encodes CDR1 SQVTM and CDR2 ANQGSEA. The CDR3 sequence is CSVARSRYEQYF. CDR3 sequence (DNA): TGCAGCGTTGCGCGCAGTAGGTACGAGCAGTACTTC.

The chain has TRBV30 and TRBJ1-2; D is uncertain. The V and J ends lost 4 bases and 0 bases respectively, with 18 bases between them. This CDR3 spans 16 amino acids. Germline loops: CDR1 GTSNPN, CDR2 SVGIG (reference sequence). Here the CDR3 DNA reads TGTGCCTGGAAACTAGGAAACAGTCCTTCTAACTATGGCTACACCTTC. It is translated as CAWKLGNSPSNYGYTF.

Only one count was recorded for this clone. V usage is TRBV5-6 and J usage is TRBJ1-4, with 8 nucleotides matching TRBD1. V lost 4 bases to trimming and J lost 8 bases; unmatched junction nucleotides: 7. The CDR3 is made up of 14 amino acids. Germline V gene lookup returns CDR1 SGHDT and CDR2 YYEEEE. CDR3 nucleotide sequence: TGTGCCAGCAGCCGACAGGGGATCTGGGAAAAACTGTTTTTT. Protein: CASSRQGIWEKLFF. Variable domain in full (rest from reference TRBV5-6 and TRBJ1-4): DAGVTQSPTHLIKTRGQQVTLRCSPKSGHDTVSWYQQALGQGPQFIFQYYEEEERQRGNFPDRFSGHQFPNYSSELNVNALLLGDSALYLCASSRQGIWEKLFFGSGTQLSVL.

Comments on this clone: An end of the junction does not agree with germline; a read error may underlie this. The genes are TRBV7-7 and TRBJ2-1, with D tentatively TRBD2 (6 bases). This CDR3 has 13 amino acids. From germline, CDR1 is SSHAT and CDR2 FNYEAQ (reference sequence). The DNA for the CDR3 is TGTGCTAGCAGCCCAGGACTAAACAATGAGCAGTTCTTC. Translation gives CASSPGLNNEQFF.

The J gene is TRBJ1-2, the V gene TRBV30; D gene ambiguous. This CDR3 contains 12 residues. Trimming took off 5 bases at V and 8 bases at J, with 15 bases between the two ends. The germline V gene encodes CDR1 GTSNPN and CDR2 SVGIG (reference sequence). The CDR3 nucleotides are TGTGCCTGGTCCGGACTACAGATAGGCTACACCTTC. It specifies CAWSGLQIGYTF.